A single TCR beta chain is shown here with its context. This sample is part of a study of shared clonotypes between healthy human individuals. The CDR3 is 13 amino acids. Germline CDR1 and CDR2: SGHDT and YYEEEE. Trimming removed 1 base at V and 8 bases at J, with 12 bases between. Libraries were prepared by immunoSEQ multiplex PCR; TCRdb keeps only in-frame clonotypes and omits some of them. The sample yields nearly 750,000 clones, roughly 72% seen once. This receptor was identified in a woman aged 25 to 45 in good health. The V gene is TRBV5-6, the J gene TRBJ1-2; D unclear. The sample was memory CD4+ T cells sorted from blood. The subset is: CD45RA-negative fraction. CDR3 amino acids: CASSLYDSSGYTF. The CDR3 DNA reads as TGTGCCAGCAGCTTGTATGACTCTAGCGGCTACACCTTC.